This T cell receptor (beta chain) was documented in a study of blood T cell repertoires in COVID-19. CDR3 size: 13 residues. V was pared by 0 bases and J by 10 bases, with 12 bases between. CDR1 is SGHAT, CDR2 FQNNGV, per germline. Libraries were prepared by immunoSEQ multiplex PCR; TCRdb keeps only in-frame clonotypes and omits some of them. The sample records more than 50,000 clones, 65% to 90% being singletons. The clonotype originates from a human donor in a cohort sampled during active COVID-19. The sample taken for sequencing was peripheral blood. The J gene is TRBJ1-1, the V gene TRBV11-2; unclear D gene. CDR3 protein: CASSLEGGLGAFF. In DNA, the CDR3 is TGTGCCAGCAGCTTAGAGGGAGGGTTAGGAGCTTTCTTT.